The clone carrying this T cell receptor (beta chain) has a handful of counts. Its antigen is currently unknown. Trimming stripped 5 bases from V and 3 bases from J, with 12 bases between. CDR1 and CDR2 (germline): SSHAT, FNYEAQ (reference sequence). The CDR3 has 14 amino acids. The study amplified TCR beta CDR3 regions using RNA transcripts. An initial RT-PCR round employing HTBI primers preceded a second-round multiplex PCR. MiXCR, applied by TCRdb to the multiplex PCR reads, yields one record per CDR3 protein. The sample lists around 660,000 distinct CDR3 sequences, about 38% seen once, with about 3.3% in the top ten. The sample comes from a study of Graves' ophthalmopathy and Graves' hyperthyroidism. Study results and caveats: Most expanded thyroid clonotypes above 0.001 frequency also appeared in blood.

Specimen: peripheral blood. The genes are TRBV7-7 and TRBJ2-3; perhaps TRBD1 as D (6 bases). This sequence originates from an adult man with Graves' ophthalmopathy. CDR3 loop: CASSPLGQTDTQYF. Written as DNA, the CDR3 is TGTGCCAGCAGCCCCCTAGGACAGACAGATACGCAGTATTTT.